These T cell receptor beta chains were read from a single sample in a study of cytomegalovirus exposure and HLA in healthy donors. Generated by immunoSEQ multiplex PCR, the TCRdb table keeps only in-frame clones and is missing some. Found here are approximately 150,000 clones, 65% to 75% of them singletons; the top ten hold 4% to 5.5%. Sample: PBMCs. The receptors were sampled from a man aged 60 to 69 in good health and CMV-seronegative. Each CDR3 is given with its conserved first and last residue. A D gene is named only where the DNA matches it firmly. For some rows the clone size is stated as once, few or many, or as a class when expanded; others skip it.

TRBJ2-7	-	TRBV14	TRBD1	TGTGCCAGCAGCGAGTGGGACAGGCGGTCCTACGAGCAGTACTTC	CASSEWDRRSYEQYF
TRBJ2-2	few	TRBV6-5	-	TGTGCCAGCAGTTCGGAGGGAGGGGGAAACGGGGAGCTGTTTTTT	CASSSEGGGNGELFF
TRBJ2-4	few	TRBV7-3	TRBD2	TGTGCCAGCAGCTCCCCGGCGGGAGGTAACATTCAGTACTTC	CASSSPAGGNIQYF
TRBJ2-3	-	TRBV11-2	TRBD1	TGTGCCAGCAGCTTAGTGCCGGGACAGGGGACGTTTGCTACGCAGTATTTT	CASSLVPGQGTFATQYF
TRBJ2-1	-	TRBV5-8	TRBD2	TGTGCCAGCAGCTTGGAAGCGGGAGGCCTTAATGAGCAGTTCTTC	CASSLEAGGLNEQFF
TRBJ1-4	-	TRBV5-4	-	TGTGCCAGCATCGACTCGGGAGCAACTAATGAAAAACTGTTTTTT	CASIDSGATNEKLFF
TRBJ1-1	-	TRBV7-2	-	TGTGCCAGCAGCTTACCCGGGACACCTGAAGCTTTCTTT	CASSLPGTPEAFF
TRBJ1-2	few	TRBV7-9	-	TGTGCCAGCAGCTTAGGCGTCCCGGTGGGCGGCTACACCTTC	CASSLGVPVGGYTF
TRBJ2-3	-	TRBV7-3	-	TGTGCCAGCAGCTTAAACAGGGATACAGATACGCAGTATTTT	CASSLNRDTDTQYF
TRBJ2-7	-	TRBV6-1	TRBD2	TGTGCCAGCTCCGGACTAGCCCACGAGCAGTACTTC	CASSGLAHEQYF
TRBJ1-6	few	TRBV5-1	TRBD1	TGCGCCAGCAGCTTGACAGGGGAGAATTCACCCCTCCACTTT	CASSLTGENSPLHF
TRBJ2-7	-	TRBV11-2	-	TGTGCCAGCAGCTTGGACACCTCCTACGAGCAGTACTTC	CASSLDTSYEQYF
TRBJ2-7	-	TRBV29-1	TRBD2	TGCAGCGTTGCTAGCGGGAGCTACGAGCAGTACTTC	CSVASGSYEQYF
TRBJ2-7	-	TRBV6-5	TRBD1	TGTGCCAGCAGTTACCCCGGACAGGGCCCCGACGAGCAGTACTTC	CASSYPGQGPDEQYF
TRBJ2-2	-	TRBV18	-	TGTGCCAGTGCCAGGAAGGCAGGGACCGGGGAGCTGTTTTTT	CASARKAGTGELFF
TRBJ2-3	-	TRBV5-4	-	TGTGCCAGCAGCCAAGCAGGGAACCCGCCGGGTTATACGCAGTATTTT	CASSQAGNPPGYTQYF
TRBJ1-3	-	TRBV15	-	TGTGCCACCAGCAGAGCTACAGGGTTTGGAAACACCATATATTTT	CATSRATGFGNTIYF
TRBJ2-7	-	TRBV9	-	TGTGCCAGCAGCGTAGGCCGAGGTGAGCAGTACTTC	CASSVGRGEQYF
TRBJ1-4	-	TRBV19	TRBD1	TGTGCCAGTAGTGCCCGACAGGGAGAACTGTTTTTT	CASSARQGELFF
TRBJ2-2	-	TRBV5-6	-	TGTGCCAGCAGCTCCGGCCAGGGGCAGAACACCGGGGAGCTGTTTTTT	CASSSGQGQNTGELFF
TRBJ2-5	-	TRBV30	TRBD1	TGTGCCTGGAGCCCGACAGGGGGTAGGGAGACCCAGTACTTC	CAWSPTGGRETQYF
TRBJ2-7	few	TRBV19	TRBD1	TGTGCCAGTAGTTCCTCGGGACAGTCCCACGAGCAGTACTTC	CASSSSGQSHEQYF
TRBJ2-2	few	TRBV5-1	-	TGCGCCAGCAGGAAAGGAGACACCGGGGAGCTGTTTTTT	CASRKGDTGELFF
TRBJ2-3	-	TRBV9	TRBD2	TGTGCCAGCAGCGTAGCGGAGCGGGAGACAGATACGCAGTATTTT	CASSVAERETDTQYF
TRBJ2-5	few	TRBV7-8	TRBD2	TGTGCCAGCAGCCCCCTCATTGGGAGGGCCTTGAGGAAGACCCAGTACTTC	CASSPLIGRALRKTQYF
TRBJ2-1	-	TRBV25-1	-	TGTGCCAGCAGTGAAAGGCTAGGGGCCTACAATGAGCAGTTCTTC	CASSERLGAYNEQFF
TRBJ1-2	-	TRBV4-1	TRBD1	TGCGCCAGCAGCCAAGAACAGGGGGCGCGTGGCTACACCTTC	CASSQEQGARGYTF
TRBJ2-7	-	TRBV28	-	TGTGCCAGCAGTTTAAAAGCCTGGTCAGGGGCTTTCTACGAGCAGTACTTC	CASSLKAWSGAFYEQYF
TRBJ1-1	few	TRBV15	TRBD1	TGTGCCACCAGCAGAGGGGGGACAGGGAAGGGCGTCACTGAAGCTTTCTTT	CATSRGGTGKGVTEAFF
TRBJ2-5	-	TRBV25-1	TRBD2	TGTGCCAGCAGTCCCCTACTAGCGGGGCCCCAAGAGACCCAGTACTTC	CASSPLLAGPQETQYF
TRBJ2-3	-	TRBV10-3	-	TGTGCCATCAGTGAGTCCGCTGGCTCTAGCACAGATACGCAGTATTTT	CAISESAGSSTDTQYF
TRBJ1-1	few	TRBV18	-	TGTGCCAGCTCACCAAGGTTAGGGGACACTGAAGCTTTCTTT	CASSPRLGDTEAFF
TRBJ2-3	-	TRBV7-3	-	TGTGCCAGCAGCTTAGACACCAGCATGTATACGCAGTATTTT	CASSLDTSMYTQYF
TRBJ1-1	once	TRBV5-6	-	TGTGCCAGCAGCTTTGGCCTCAGGGGCACTGAAGCTTTCTTT	CASSFGLRGTEAFF
TRBJ2-1	once	TRBV7-9	TRBD2	TGTGCCAGCAGCTTAGGGGACCAGCGGGGGTACAATGAGCAGTTCTTC	CASSLGDQRGYNEQFF
TRBJ1-2	-	TRBV16	-	TGTGCCAGCAGCCAATCCCAACAGCTGTATGGCTACACCTTC	CASSQSQQLYGYTF
TRBJ2-7	-	TRBV19	TRBD1	TGTGCCAGTAGCCCCGGGACAGGGTACGAGCAGTACTTC	CASSPGTGYEQYF
TRBJ1-5	-	TRBV30	-	TGTGCCTGGAGAATGGCAGGTGAGAGCAATCAGCCCCAGCATTTT	CAWRMAGESNQPQHF
TRBJ2-1	-	TRBV9	-	TGTGCCAGCAGCGTAGCGGGAGCGGACTACAATGAGCAGTTCTTC	CASSVAGADYNEQFF
TRBJ1-1	-	TRBV29-1	-	TGCAGCGTTGTTGCGACGCCCGGAGTGAACACTGAAGCTTTCTTT	CSVVATPGVNTEAFF
TRBJ2-7	-	TRBV5-1	TRBD2	TGCGCCAGCAGCTTGAGGATGGCGGGAGCGGAGGAGCAGTACTTC	CASSLRMAGAEEQYF
TRBJ1-4	few	TRBV23-1	TRBD1	TGCGCCAGATGGACAGGGGTATATGAAAAACTGTTTTTT	CARWTGVYEKLFF
TRBJ1-2	-	TRBV9	-	TGTGCCAGCAGCGAAGGTGCGGAGGGGCGGGGCTACACCTTC	CASSEGAEGRGYTF
TRBJ2-7	-	TRBV5-1	-	TGCGCCAGCGGTACTAAGATTCGTTCGGGGGTCAACGAGCAGTACTTC	CASGTKIRSGVNEQYF
TRBJ2-3	-	TRBV4-1	TRBD2	TGCGCCAGCAGCCAGGGACTAGCGGGAGATACGCAGTATTTT	CASSQGLAGDTQYF
TRBJ1-1	-	TRBV5-4	-	TGTGCCAGCAGCTTGGACGCAGGGTATGGAGCTTTCTTT	CASSLDAGYGAFF
TRBJ2-3	-	TRBV14	TRBD2	TGTGCCAGCAGCCAAGTTTTGCGGGAGGCCCACGTAGATACGCAGTATTTT	CASSQVLREAHVDTQYF
TRBJ1-4	-	TRBV18	TRBD1	TGTGCCAGCTCACCAACAGGGGTTTTGGTTGAAAAACTGTTTTTT	CASSPTGVLVEKLFF
TRBJ2-2	-	TRBV5-1	TRBD1	TGCGCCAGCAGCGAGACAGGGGGCGACACCGGGGAGCTGTTTTTT	CASSETGGDTGELFF
TRBJ1-4	once	TRBV7-9	TRBD1	TGTGCCAGCAGGTTTACCGGGACAGGCGCGAATGAAAAACTGTTTTTT	CASRFTGTGANEKLFF
TRBJ1-2	-	TRBV27	-	TGTGCCAGCAGACCAAATCACCAGGGGCAAGGGGGTGGCTACACCTTC	CASRPNHQGQGGGYTF
TRBJ1-4	once	TRBV5-4	-	TGTGCCAGCAGCTTGGGACAGGTCCCAACTAATGAAAAACTGTTTTTT	CASSLGQVPTNEKLFF
TRBJ2-1	-	TRBV5-4	-	TGTGCCAGCAGCCTGGACAGCAACAATGAGCAGTTCTTC	CASSLDSNNEQFF
TRBJ2-2	once	TRBV4-1	-	TGCGCCAGCAGCCAAATGTTTTTGGAGGGCGGGGAGCTGTTTTTT	CASSQMFLEGGELFF
TRBJ2-1	few	TRBV9	TRBD2	TGTGCCAGCAGCGTAGTAGGAGAGCGGGGGAGCTCCTACAATGAGCAGTTCTTC	CASSVVGERGSSYNEQFF